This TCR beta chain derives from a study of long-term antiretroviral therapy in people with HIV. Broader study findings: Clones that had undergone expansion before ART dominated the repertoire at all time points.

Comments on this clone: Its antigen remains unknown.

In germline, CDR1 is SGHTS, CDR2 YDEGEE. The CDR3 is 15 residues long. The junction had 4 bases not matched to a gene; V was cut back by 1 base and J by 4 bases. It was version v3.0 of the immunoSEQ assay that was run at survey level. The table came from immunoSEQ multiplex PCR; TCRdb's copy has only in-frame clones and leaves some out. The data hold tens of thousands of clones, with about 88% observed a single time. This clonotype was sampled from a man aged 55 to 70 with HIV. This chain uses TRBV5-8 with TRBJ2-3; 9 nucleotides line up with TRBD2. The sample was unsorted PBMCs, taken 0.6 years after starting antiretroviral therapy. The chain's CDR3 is CASSLRLAGPDTQYF. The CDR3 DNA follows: TGTGCCAGCAGCTTGCGGCTAGCGGGGCCAGATACGCAGTATTTT.